A single sample gave rise to the 16 T cell receptor beta chains below, sequenced in a study of shared clonotypes between healthy human individuals. The method was immunoSEQ multiplex PCR; TCRdb's version includes in-frame clones alone and lacks a portion of them. The sample comprises some 87,000 clones, roughly three quarters of which are singletons, and approximately 50% rests with the top ten. The sequenced sample was memory CD8+ T cells sorted from blood. Sample subset: CD45RO+ cells pooled with CCR7-negative TemRA cells. The receptors were sampled from a man aged 25-45 years in good health.

The gene calls are TRBV28 and TRBJ1-5; 9 bases are a match to TRBD1. Germline assignment: CDR1 MDHEN and CDR2 SYDVKM. The CDR3 sequence is 14 residues long. V shed 10 bases and J 3 bases; nucleotides not matched to a gene: 7. In DNA, the CDR3 is TGTGCCACCTGGGGACAGGGTCACAATCAGCCCCAGCATTTT. Its protein product is CATWGQGHNQPQHF.

The rearrangement joins TRBV6-6 to TRBJ1-3, with D unclear. CDR3 size: 13 residues. CDR1 and CDR2 (germline): MNHNY, SVGAGI (reference sequence). CDR3 sequence reads: CGAGSSPGNTIYF. Written as DNA, the CDR3 is TGTGGGGCGGGCTCCTCACCCGGAAACACCATATATTTT.

The chain links TRBV19 to TRBJ2-2; D gene uncertain. CDR1 is LNHDA and CDR2 is SQIVND in the germline V gene (reference sequence). With 6 bases removed from V and 1 base from J, the gap between germline ends came to 9 bases. This CDR3 has 14 residues. The CDR3 region has the DNA TGTGCCAGTAGCCCAGTGGGGAACACCGGGGAGCTGTTTTTT. This codes for CASSPVGNTGELFF.

The rearrangement joins TRBV11-3 to TRBJ2-1; 10 nucleotides line up with TRBD2. This CDR3 spans 16 amino acids. In germline, CDR1 is SGHNT, CDR2 YENEEA. V shed 2 bases, J shed 8 bases, and the junction held 9 bases outside the gene matches. This CDR3 reads CASSLRSSGSWDEQFF. DNA for the CDR3: TGTGCCAGCAGCTTAAGATCTAGCGGGAGCTGGGATGAGCAGTTCTTC.

V usage is TRBV2 and J usage is TRBJ1-4, with 7 bases lining up with TRBD1. J gave up 10 bases and V 1 base, and 6 bases lay outside the gene matches. Germline-derived CDR1 and CDR2 are SNHLY and FYNNEI. This CDR3 is built from 14 residues. In nucleotides, the CDR3 is TGTGCCAGCAGTGAAGGAGGGGCAGGGGGAAAACTGTTTTTT. It encodes CASSEGGAGGKLFF.

This clone was detected only a few times. The chain employs TRBV2 and TRBJ2-7; D is undetermined. This CDR3 is built from 14 residues. The V end lost 3 bases, the J end lost 3 bases, and 12 bases lay between the germline ends. Germline CDR1 and CDR2: SNHLY and FYNNEI. The CDR3, as DNA: TGTGCCAGCAGTGAGGAACCCGTCATCTACGAGCAGTACTTC. Translating gives CASSEEPVIYEQYF.

This clone was counted between two and nine times. The chain has TRBV4-3 and TRBJ2-7; D gene uncertain. The CDR3 covers 14 residues. V lost 4 bases to trimming and J lost 7 bases, with 17 bases between them. Germline V gives CDR1 LGHNA, CDR2 YSLEER. DNA for the CDR3: TGCGCCAGCAGCCGGTCTATAGGAGTAGGGGAGCAGTACTTC. This codes for CASSRSIGVGEQYF.

The rearrangement uses TRBV25-1 and TRBJ1-2; no reliable D call. V was clipped by 3 bases and J by 1 base, with 9 bases between them. Per the germline V gene, CDR1 is MGHDK and CDR2 is SYGVNS. This CDR3 comprises 14 residues. This CDR3 is CASSDGRVNYGYTF. The CDR3 bases are TGTGCCAGCAGTGATGGAAGGGTTAACTATGGCTACACCTTC.

This clone has a handful of counts. This chain joins TRBV10-2 and TRBJ2-2; 9 bases are a match to TRBD1. The germline V gene encodes CDR1 WSHSY and CDR2 SAAADI. The CDR3 totals 13 residues. Unmatched junction bases numbered 6, after V lost 9 bases and J lost 7 bases. The CDR3 nucleotides read TGCGCCAGGGGACAGGGAGACGGCGGGGAGCTGTTTTTT. It translates to CARGQGDGGELFF.

This clone was counted a few times. The V call is TRBV20-1, the J call TRBJ1-2; D call uncertain. The CDR3 totals 11 residues. V shed 6 bases and J shed 8 bases, with 13 bases lying between them. In germline, CDR1 is DFQATT, CDR2 SNEGSKA (reference sequence). DNA for the CDR3: TGCAGTGCCTTCATTGATTACGGCTACACCTTC. It specifies CSAFIDYGYTF.

This clone was seen a handful of times. This rearrangement joins TRBV2 to TRBJ2-3; no clear D gene. This CDR3 is built from 11 residues. Germline CDR1 SNHLY, CDR2 FYNNEI. With 7 bases removed from V and 2 bases from J, the gap between germline ends came to 4 bases. The CDR3 spells CASIYTDTQYF. CDR3 bases: TGTGCCAGCATATACACAGATACGCAGTATTTT.

V usage is TRBV15 and J usage is TRBJ2-1, with 8 bases lining up with TRBD2. This CDR3 region has 17 residues. With V trimmed by 0 bases and J by 4 bases, 8 bases remained unmatched. Germline V gene data show CDR1 as LNHNV and CDR2 as YYDKDF (reference sequence). The CDR3 reads CATSRESRGRPYNEQFF. DNA of the CDR3: TGTGCCACCAGCAGAGAAAGTCGCGGGAGGCCTTACAATGAGCAGTTCTTC. The entire variable domain, with the rest obtained from reference TRBV15 and TRBJ2-1, is as follows: DAMVIQNPRYQVTQFGKPVTLSCSQTLNHNVMYWYQQKSSQAPKLLFHYYDKDFNNEADTPDNFQSRRPNTSFCFLDIRSPGLGDTAMYLCATSRESRGRPYNEQFFGPGTRLTVL.

The chain joins TRBV11-2 to TRBJ2-5, with D uncertain. V was cut by 10 bases and J by 2 bases, with 11 bases left in between. This CDR3 contains 12 residues. Per germline, CDR1 SGHAT and CDR2 FQNNGV. The CDR3 loop reads CATRHDQETQYF. The CDR3 coding sequence is TGTGCCACCCGGCATGATCAAGAGACCCAGTACTTC.

This clone occurred many times. CDR3 in DNA: TGTGCCAGCAGTGACAGGGGCGCTGGGGCCAACGTCCTGACTTTC. As protein: CASSDRGAGANVLTF. The rearrangement links TRBV6-4 to TRBJ2-6, with a weak D call TRBD1 (5 bases). This CDR3 is built from 15 residues. V lost 2 bases to trimming and J lost 2 bases, with 7 bases between them. CDR1 and CDR2 from the germline V gene are MRHNA and SNTAGT.

This clone was recorded at least ten times. The CDR3 protein is CASSLVQGRDTEAFF. The CDR3 nucleotides are TGTGCCAGCAGCTTGGTCCAGGGGAGGGATACTGAAGCTTTCTTT. The chain couples TRBV5-6 to TRBJ1-1, with D possibly being TRBD1 (6 bases). The CDR3 is made up of 15 amino acids. V was cut by 0 bases and J by 5 bases, with 14 bases left in between. CDR1 and CDR2 from the germline V gene are SGHDT and YYEEEE.

The V gene is TRBV6-1, the J gene TRBJ1-2; 9 bases match TRBD1. The CDR3 extends over 13 amino acids. Germline V CDR1 and CDR2: MNHNS, SASEGT. V lost 4 bases to trimming and J lost 5 bases; unmatched junction nucleotides: 2. DNA for the CDR3: TGTGCCAGCAGTGGGGGACAGGGTTATGGCTACACCTTC. Protein: CASSGGQGYGYTF.